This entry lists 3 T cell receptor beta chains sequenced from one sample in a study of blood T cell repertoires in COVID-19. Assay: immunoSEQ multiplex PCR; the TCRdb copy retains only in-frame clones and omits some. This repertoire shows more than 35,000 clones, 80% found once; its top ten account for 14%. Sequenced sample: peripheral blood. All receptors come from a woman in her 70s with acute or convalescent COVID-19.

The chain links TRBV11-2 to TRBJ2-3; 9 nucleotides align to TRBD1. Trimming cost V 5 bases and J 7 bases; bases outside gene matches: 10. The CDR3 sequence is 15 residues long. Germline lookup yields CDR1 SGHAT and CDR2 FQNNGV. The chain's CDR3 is CASSPMEGQGYTQYF. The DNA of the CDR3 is TGTGCCAGCAGCCCCATGGAGGGACAGGGCTATACGCAGTATTTT.

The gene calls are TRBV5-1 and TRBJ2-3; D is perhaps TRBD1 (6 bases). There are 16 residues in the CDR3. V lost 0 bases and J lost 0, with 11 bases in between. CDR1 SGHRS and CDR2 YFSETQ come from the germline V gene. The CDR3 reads CASSLGQATSTDTQYF. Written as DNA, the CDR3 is TGCGCCAGCAGCTTGGGACAGGCCACTAGCACAGATACGCAGTATTTT. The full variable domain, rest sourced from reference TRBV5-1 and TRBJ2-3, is KAGVTQTPRYLIKTRGQQVTLSCSPISGHRSVSWYQQTPGQGLQFLFEYFSETQRNKGNFPGRFSGRQFSNSRSEMNVSTLELGDSALYLCASSLGQATSTDTQYFGPGTRLTVL.

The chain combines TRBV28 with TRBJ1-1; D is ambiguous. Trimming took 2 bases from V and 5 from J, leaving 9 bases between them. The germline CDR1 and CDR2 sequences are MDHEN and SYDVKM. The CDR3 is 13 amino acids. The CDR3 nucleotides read TGTGCCAGCAGTTTAATCTATGAGACTGAAGCTTTCTTT. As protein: CASSLIYETEAFF.